The following is a T cell receptor (beta chain) sequence with its context. What it recognizes is unknown. Trimming removed 5 bases at V and 3 bases at J, with 18 bases between. Germline V CDR1 and CDR2: MDHEN, SYDVKM. The length of the CDR3 is 16 residues. These data originate in a study of OX40 agonist ivuxolimab in advanced cancers. About the research overall: Partial responses were observed in three patients, of whom one had hepatocellular carcinoma and two had cutaneous melanoma. Study outcomes and limitations: Nonresponders, in some cases, also had low normalized T-cell clonal expansion.

Patients who had autoimmune disease history or got systemic immunosuppression were left out. Method: immunoSEQ multiplex PCR; TCRdb's copy keeps in-frame clones and lacks some. In the table there are 35,000 to 45,000 clones, about 82% of which are singletons. The TCR comes from an adult with an advanced solid tumor such as melanoma, head and neck, liver or kidney cancer. This chain uses TRBV28 with TRBJ2-3; maybe TRBD2 (7 bases). The sample in question was CD4+ or CD8+ T cells sorted from blood, obtained in a trial of the OX40 agonist ivuxolimab. The DNA of the CDR3 is TGTGCCAGCAGTCCGCTGACTAGCCAGGGGACAGATACGCAGTATTTT. Translating it yields CASSPLTSQGTDTQYF.